These T cell receptor beta chains were read from a single sample in a study of OX40 agonist ivuxolimab in advanced cancers. Some clones are missing from TCRdb's copy, which holds only in-frame ones; the method was immunoSEQ multiplex PCR. The top ten clones hold around 5.5% of a sample with about 97,000 clones, less than 90% of them seen once. Sequencing was performed on CD4+ or CD8+ T cells sorted from blood, taken in a trial of the OX40 agonist ivuxolimab. The source is an adult with an advanced solid tumor such as melanoma, head and neck, liver or kidney cancer. Both conserved end residues are part of each CDR3. D genes are given only for firm matches. Some rows mark clone size as missing; the rest say once, few, many or name a class of expanded clone.

len	d_gene	j_gene	abundance	v_gene	CDR3aa	CDR3nt
16	.	TRBJ2-4	once	TRBV19	CASSPEAVWAKNIQYF	TGTGCCAGTAGTCCAGAAGCGGTTTGGGCCAAAAACATTCAGTACTTC
15	TRBD1	TRBJ1-6	.	TRBV27	CASSPDRGNNSPLHF	TGTGCCAGCAGTCCGGACAGGGGGAATAATTCACCCCTCCACTTT
13	.	TRBJ2-2	.	TRBV29-1	CSVEWSNTGELFF	TGCAGCGTTGAATGGTCCAACACCGGGGAGCTGTTTTTT
13	.	TRBJ2-5	.	TRBV11-3	CASSLRGQETQYF	TGTGCCAGCAGCTTGAGGGGGCAAGAGACCCAGTACTTC
15	.	TRBJ2-7	.	TRBV7-8	CASSPPADGAYEQYF	TGTGCCAGCAGCCCCCCAGCGGACGGAGCCTACGAGCAGTACTTC
18	.	TRBJ2-6	.	TRBV7-2	CASSHSGPPGSGANVLTF	TGTGCCAGCAGCCATTCGGGACCCCCAGGCTCTGGGGCCAACGTCCTGACTTTC
15	TRBD2	TRBJ2-7	.	TRBV29-1	CSVLGTSGSLYEQYF	TGCAGCGTTCTTGGGACTAGCGGGAGTCTCTACGAGCAGTACTTC
13	.	TRBJ2-6	.	TRBV30	CAWRVGGANVLTF	TGTGCCTGGAGAGTTGGTGGGGCCAACGTCCTGACTTTC
14	TRBD1	TRBJ1-5	once	TRBV10-2	CASRRGQGGQPQHF	TGCGCCAGCAGGAGGGGACAGGGAGGTCAGCCCCAGCATTTT
15	.	TRBJ1-1	.	TRBV5-1	CASSRGGVMNTEAFF	TGCGCCAGCAGCAGGGGGGGCGTGATGAACACTGAAGCTTTCTTT
19	TRBD1	TRBJ2-1	once	TRBV6-1	CASSGRQGALSGSYNEQFF	TGTGCCAGCAGTGGCAGACAGGGGGCCCTGAGCGGATCCTACAATGAGCAGTTCTTC
15	TRBD2	TRBJ2-7	.	TRBV6-1	CASSSGGQVGNEQYF	TGTGCCAGCAGCTCGGGGGGGCAGGTAGGAAACGAGCAGTACTTC
16	TRBD1	TRBJ1-5	.	TRBV6-6	CASSSGGQGSNQPQHF	TGTGCCAGCAGTTCAGGAGGACAGGGAAGCAATCAGCCCCAGCATTTT
14	.	TRBJ1-1	few	TRBV9	CASSVNWGATEAFF	TGTGCCAGCAGCGTAAATTGGGGTGCCACTGAAGCTTTCTTT
14	.	TRBJ2-7	.	TRBV29-1	CSVVERWGSYEQYF	TGCAGCGTCGTGGAGCGCTGGGGGTCCTACGAGCAGTACTTC
13	.	TRBJ1-2	.	TRBV7-9	CASSLAAGLGDTF	TGTGCCAGCAGCTTAGCAGCTGGGCTTGGGGACACCTTC
13	.	TRBJ1-2	few	TRBV6-5	CASRQAGHYGYTF	TGTGCCAGCAGGCAAGCAGGGCATTATGGCTACACCTTC
16	TRBD1	TRBJ1-1	.	TRBV5-1	CASSSSSFTGGTEAFF	TGCGCCAGCAGCTCATCTTCTTTTACAGGGGGCACTGAAGCTTTCTTT
19	TRBD2	TRBJ2-2	.	TRBV27	CASSFRPPGLAMNTGELFF	TGTGCCAGCAGTTTTCGACCCCCGGGACTAGCGATGAACACCGGGGAGCTGTTTTTT
13	.	TRBJ2-1	.	TRBV18	CASSPDSNNEQFF	TGTGCCAGCTCACCGGACAGTAACAATGAGCAGTTCTTC
15	TRBD2	TRBJ2-2	.	TRBV27	CASREVAGEGGELFF	TGTGCCAGCAGAGAGGTAGCGGGAGAAGGCGGGGAGCTGTTTTTT
16	TRBD2	TRBJ2-7	.	TRBV7-9	CASSPGWTSGNYEQYF	TGTGCCAGCAGCCCCGGCTGGACTAGCGGAAACTACGAGCAGTACTTC
14	TRBD1	TRBJ1-4	.	TRBV6-1	CASGMGTGDEKLFF	TGTGCCAGCGGAATGGGGACAGGGGATGAAAAACTGTTTTTT
19	TRBD2	TRBJ2-1	.	TRBV19	CASNPGLAGGRSSYNEQFF	TGTGCCAGTAATCCGGGACTAGCGGGAGGGCGAAGCTCCTACAATGAGCAGTTCTTC
14	.	TRBJ2-2	few	TRBV14	CASSQVHNTGELFF	TGTGCCAGCAGCCAAGTGCATAACACCGGGGAGCTGTTTTTT
14	TRBD2	TRBJ2-3	.	TRBV6-4	CASSEGLAGDTQYF	TGTGCCAGCAGTGAAGGACTAGCAGGGGATACGCAGTATTTT
13	.	TRBJ1-3	once	TRBV6-5	CASMQILRNTIYF	TGTGCCAGCATGCAGATATTAAGAAACACCATATATTTT
9	.	TRBJ2-7	.	TRBV2	CASGTIQYF	TGTGCCAGCGGGACCATCCAGTACTTC
15	.	TRBJ1-3	.	TRBV27	CASSPDMVSGNTIYF	TGTGCCAGCAGCCCCGATATGGTCTCTGGAAACACCATATATTTT
15	TRBD2	TRBJ2-7	few	TRBV19	CASSSGAGIMYEQYF	TGTGCCAGCAGCAGCGGAGCGGGAATAATGTACGAGCAGTACTTC
13	.	TRBJ2-7	.	TRBV6-5	CASNHKASYEQYF	TGTGCCAGCAACCACAAGGCCTCCTACGAGCAGTACTTC
13	TRBD2	TRBJ2-3	.	TRBV30	CAWTSGPTDTQYF	TGTGCCTGGACTAGCGGGCCCACAGATACGCAGTATTTT
14	.	TRBJ1-1	.	TRBV30	CAWSDSPSGTEAFF	TGTGCCTGGAGTGACAGTCCGTCGGGCACTGAAGCTTTCTTT
15	.	TRBJ1-5	.	TRBV19	CASSMERRRDQPQHF	TGTGCCAGTAGTATGGAACGAAGGAGAGATCAGCCCCAGCATTTT
14	.	TRBJ1-2	.	TRBV7-9	CASSLVGDNYGYTF	TGTGCCAGCAGCTTAGTAGGGGACAACTATGGCTACACCTTC
16	.	TRBJ2-1	.	TRBV5-1	CASSSNPMAGPNEQFF	TGCGCCAGCAGCTCTAACCCTATGGCGGGACCCAATGAGCAGTTCTTC
14	.	TRBJ1-2	.	TRBV30	CAWSVQAGNYGYTF	TGTGCCTGGAGTGTTCAGGCGGGGAACTATGGCTACACCTTC
14	.	TRBJ1-1	.	TRBV11-1	CASSLETENTEAFF	TGTGCCAGCAGCTTAGAGACAGAGAACACTGAAGCTTTCTTT
13	.	TRBJ1-2	.	TRBV25-1	CASSEGRDGGYTF	TGTGCCAGCAGTGAGGGCAGGGATGGAGGCTACACCTTC
14	.	TRBJ2-2	.	TRBV7-9	CASSSDRYTGELFF	TGTGCCAGCAGCTCGGACAGATACACCGGGGAGCTGTTTTTT
15	TRBD1	TRBJ1-4	once	TRBV19	CASSIIGQGSEKLFF	TGTGCCAGTAGTATCATAGGACAGGGGAGTGAAAAACTGTTTTTT
15	TRBD1	TRBJ1-2	.	TRBV16	CASSQLTGGPYGYTF	TGTGCCAGCAGCCAACTTACAGGGGGCCCCTATGGCTACACCTTC
14	.	TRBJ1-1	.	TRBV29-1	CSVRRNLENTEAFF	TGCAGCGTCAGGAGAAACCTGGAGAACACTGAAGCTTTCTTT
16	.	TRBJ2-7	.	TRBV14	CASSQDQDGSSYEQYF	TGTGCCAGCAGCCAAGATCAGGACGGGAGCTCCTACGAGCAGTACTTC
16	TRBD1	TRBJ1-5	once	TRBV4-1	CASSQFQDRASQPQHF	TGCGCCAGCAGCCAATTTCAAGACAGGGCGAGTCAGCCCCAGCATTTT
15	.	TRBJ2-2	.	TRBV30	CAGKWVGANTGELFF	TGTGCCGGAAAATGGGTCGGAGCGAACACCGGGGAGCTGTTTTTT
11	.	TRBJ2-5	.	TRBV30	CAWYQGETQYF	TGTGCCTGGTACCAGGGAGAGACCCAGTACTTC
11	.	TRBJ2-5	.	TRBV18	CASSDQETQYF	TGTGCCAGCTCGGATCAAGAGACCCAGTACTTC
15	TRBD1	TRBJ1-2	.	TRBV27	CASRLEGAYGYGYTF	TGTGCCAGCAGGTTAGAGGGGGCGTATGGCTATGGCTACACCTTC
12	.	TRBJ2-2	.	TRBV18	CASSPYGGELFF	TGTGCCAGCTCACCGTATGGCGGGGAGCTGTTTTTT
12	.	TRBJ2-7	.	TRBV19	CASSMNGYEQYF	TGTGCCAGTAGTATGAACGGATACGAGCAGTACTTC
15	TRBD1	TRBJ2-5	few	TRBV5-1	CASSRQGAPQETQYF	TGCGCCAGCAGCCGCCAGGGGGCCCCACAAGAGACCCAGTACTTC
14	.	TRBJ2-5	.	TRBV7-9	CASSLPQGQETQYF	TGTGCCAGCAGCTTACCCCAGGGACAAGAGACCCAGTACTTC
15	.	TRBJ1-2	.	TRBV7-9	CASSLGFSPNYGYTF	TGTGCCAGCAGCTTAGGTTTTTCGCCTAACTATGGCTACACCTTC
16	TRBD2	TRBJ2-3	.	TRBV19	CASSIAGGPSTDTQYF	TGTGCCAGTAGTATCGCGGGAGGGCCAAGCACAGATACGCAGTATTTT
15	TRBD1	TRBJ1-4	.	TRBV19	CASRDRGTTNEKLFF	TGTGCCAGTCGGGACAGGGGGACAACTAATGAAAAACTGTTTTTT
12	.	TRBJ2-7	.	TRBV7-2	CASGGPAYEQYF	TGTGCCAGCGGGGGCCCCGCCTACGAGCAGTACTTC
12	.	TRBJ1-1	once	TRBV6-5	CASSFPMAEAFF	TGTGCCAGCAGTTTCCCTATGGCTGAAGCTTTCTTT
13	.	TRBJ2-1	.	TRBV19	CASGTHSYNEQFF	TGTGCCAGCGGGACACACTCCTACAATGAGCAGTTCTTC
14	.	TRBJ1-1	.	TRBV5-4	CASRLWGGGTEAFF	TGTGCCAGCAGGTTATGGGGGGGAGGTACTGAAGCTTTCTTT